This entry lists 12 T cell receptor beta chains sequenced from one sample in a study of blood T cell repertoires in COVID-19. Produced via immunoSEQ multiplex PCR; TCRdb's table is partial and in-frame only. Found here are 150,000 to 200,000 clones, roughly 87% of them singletons; the top ten hold roughly 1.5%. The material sequenced was peripheral blood. The receptor set was obtained from a woman between 45 and 60 years old with acute or convalescent COVID-19.

The J gene is TRBJ1-3, the V gene TRBV4-1; D gene uncertain. CDR1 and CDR2 (germline): MGHRA, YSYEKL. Trimming removed 1 base from V and 4 bases from J, with 14 bases in between. This CDR3 is 16 amino acids long. CDR3 region: CASSQARPSGGNTIYF. CDR3 bases: TGCGCCAGCAGCCAAGCGAGGCCCTCCGGAGGAAACACCATATATTTT.

This clone was seen more than once but under ten times. This sequence joins TRBV18 and TRBJ1-4, with TRBD1 as a possible D gene (5 bases). Germline values: CDR1 KGHSH, CDR2 LQKENI. There are 15 residues in the CDR3. V was trimmed by 4 bases and J by 8 bases, leaving 17 bases between them. In DNA form, the CDR3 reads TGTGCCAGCTCACTAACCAGGGCCGGCATCGAAAAACTGTTTTTT. Amino acid sequence: CASSLTRAGIEKLFF.

The V and J genes are TRBV27 and TRBJ2-7; D not certain. Per germline, CDR1 MNHEY and CDR2 SMNVEV (reference sequence). The CDR3 contains 14 residues. V was cut by 3 bases and J by 0 bases, with 9 bases left in between. CDR3 region: CASSFQVHSYEQYF. Written as DNA, the CDR3 is TGTGCCAGCAGTTTCCAGGTTCACTCCTACGAGCAGTACTTC.

The rearrangement uses TRBV10-2 and TRBJ2-7, with a possible D match to TRBD2 (6 bases). V was clipped by 6 bases and J by 4 bases, with 13 bases between them. CDR3 size: 13 residues. Germline assignment: CDR1 WSHSY and CDR2 SAAADI. The CDR3 DNA follows: TGCGCCAGCAGGGATCCGGGGGAGTACGAGCAGTACTTC. It specifies CASRDPGEYEQYF.

This clone appeared a few times. The gene calls are TRBV5-1 and TRBJ2-3; maybe TRBD1 (6 bases). Germline V lookup: CDR1 SGHRS, CDR2 YFSETQ. With 5 bases removed from V and 5 bases from J, the gap between germline ends came to 9 bases. The CDR3 consists of 12 residues. The CDR3 here is CASRTGQDTQYF. The CDR3 bases are TGCGCCAGCAGAACAGGGCAAGATACGCAGTATTTT.

This clone was counted a single time. This sequence joins TRBV29-1 and TRBJ1-1, with D uncertain. The CDR3 runs to 11 residues. Germline loops: CDR1 SQVTM, CDR2 ANQGSEA. The V gene lost 4 bases and the J gene lost 8 bases, with 11 bases spanning the gap. CDR3: CSVARGSEAFF. The CDR3 nucleotides are TGCAGCGTTGCCCGGGGATCCGAAGCTTTCTTT.

This chain uses TRBV21-1 with TRBJ1-4; the table's D gene call, TRBD1, was not cross checked with the DNA. TRBV21-1 is termed a pseudogene. The CDR3 length is 21 residues. CDR3 DNA sequence: TGTGCCAGCAGCAAAGGCCCCTTTGGGGGACAGGGGCCTCCAACTAATGAAAAACTGTTTTTT. It specifies CASSKGPFGGQGPPTNEKLFF.

The J gene is TRBJ1-2, the V gene TRBV12-3 or TRBV12-4; D unresolved. The CDR3 covers 12 residues. The ends were cut back, 3 bases at V and 8 bases at J, with 10 bases in the middle. The CDR3 sequence: CASSLTTGGYTF. In DNA form, the CDR3 reads TGTGCCAGCAGTTTGACGACGGGAGGCTACACCTTC.

This chain joins TRBV5-4 and TRBJ2-4, with D perhaps matching TRBD1 (5 bases). This CDR3 is 15 amino acids long. The germline V gene has CDR1 SGHNT and CDR2 YYREEE (reference sequence). V dropped 4 bases and J dropped 3 bases, with 14 bases sitting between them. DNA of the CDR3: TGTGCCAGCAGCCCCGCTGGGGCCGTCAAAAACATTCAGTACTTC. It encodes CASSPAGAVKNIQYF.

This clone was found once. The chain joins TRBV4-3 to TRBJ2-5; no clear D gene. Germline CDR1 and CDR2: LGHNA and YSLEER. This CDR3 is 12 amino acids long. The V end was cut by 0 bases, the J end by 5 bases, with 4 bases between. The CDR3 DNA sequence: TGCGCCAGCAGCCAAGATCTGGAGACCCAGTACTTC. This translates into CASSQDLETQYF.

The V and J genes are TRBV2 and TRBJ1-1; a possible D gene is TRBD1 (5 bases). Per the germline V gene, CDR1 is SNHLY and CDR2 is FYNNEI. V was shortened by 7 bases and J by 0 bases, with 12 bases between the two germline ends. This CDR3 contains 14 residues. CDR3 nucleotides: TGTGCCAGCACCACGACAGTAATGAACACTGAAGCTTTCTTT. Translation gives CASTTTVMNTEAFF.

J is TRBJ1-5 and V is TRBV19, with D possibly being TRBD1 (6 bases). Germline CDR1 reads LNHDA; CDR2 reads SQIVND (reference sequence). With 5 bases removed from V and 5 bases from J, the gap between germline ends came to 13 bases. The CDR3 consists of 14 residues. The CDR3 region has the DNA TGTGCCAGTAGTTCGGACAGCCAAGATCAGCCCCAGCATTTT. Its translation is CASSSDSQDQPQHF.